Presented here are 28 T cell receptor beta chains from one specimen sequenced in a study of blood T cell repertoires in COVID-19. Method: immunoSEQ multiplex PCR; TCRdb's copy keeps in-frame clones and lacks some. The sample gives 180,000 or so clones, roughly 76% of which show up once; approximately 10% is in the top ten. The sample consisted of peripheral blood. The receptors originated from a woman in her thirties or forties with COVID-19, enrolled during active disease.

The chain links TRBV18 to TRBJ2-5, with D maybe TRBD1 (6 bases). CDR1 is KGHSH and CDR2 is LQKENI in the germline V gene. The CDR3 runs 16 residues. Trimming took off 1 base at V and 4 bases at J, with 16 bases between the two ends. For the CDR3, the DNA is TGTGCCAGCTCACCACGTTTGACAGGTGGCAGAGAGACCCAGTACTTC. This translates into CASSPRLTGGRETQYF.

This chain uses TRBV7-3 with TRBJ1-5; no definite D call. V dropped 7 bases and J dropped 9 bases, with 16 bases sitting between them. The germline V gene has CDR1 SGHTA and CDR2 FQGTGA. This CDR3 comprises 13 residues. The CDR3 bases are TGTGCCAGCAAATTAACCCCAAAAGCGCCCCAGCATTTT. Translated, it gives CASKLTPKAPQHF.

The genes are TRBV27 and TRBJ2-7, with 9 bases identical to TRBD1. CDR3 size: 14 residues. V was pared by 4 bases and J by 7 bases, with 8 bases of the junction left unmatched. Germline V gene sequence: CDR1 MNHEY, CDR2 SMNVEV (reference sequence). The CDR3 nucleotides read TGTGCCAGCAGTTCCTTAGACAGGGGGTGGGAGCAGTACTTC. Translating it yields CASSSLDRGWEQYF.

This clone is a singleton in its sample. This chain's CDR3 is CASSLVAGEQETQYF. CDR3 sequence (DNA): TGTGCCAGCAGCTTAGTAGCGGGAGAACAAGAGACCCAGTACTTC. The chain is built from TRBV7-6 and TRBJ2-5, with 9 bases that match TRBD2. The J segment lost 2 bases and the V segment lost 1 base, leaving 2 bases of the junction unmatched. The germline CDR1 and CDR2 sequences are SGHVS and FNYEAQ. This CDR3 is 15 amino acids long.

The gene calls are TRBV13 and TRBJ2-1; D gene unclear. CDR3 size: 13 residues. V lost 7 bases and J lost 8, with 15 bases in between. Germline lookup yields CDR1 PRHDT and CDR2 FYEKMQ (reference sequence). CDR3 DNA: TGTGCCAGCACCCCTCCGTTCTCCGATGAGCAGTTCTTC. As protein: CASTPPFSDEQFF.

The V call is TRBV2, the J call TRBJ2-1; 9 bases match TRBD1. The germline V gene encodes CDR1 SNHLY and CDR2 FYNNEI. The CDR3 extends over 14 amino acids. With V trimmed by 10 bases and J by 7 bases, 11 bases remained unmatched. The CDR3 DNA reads TGTGCCACTTGGGACAGGGAGGGCTTGAATGAGCAGTTCTTC. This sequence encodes CATWDREGLNEQFF.

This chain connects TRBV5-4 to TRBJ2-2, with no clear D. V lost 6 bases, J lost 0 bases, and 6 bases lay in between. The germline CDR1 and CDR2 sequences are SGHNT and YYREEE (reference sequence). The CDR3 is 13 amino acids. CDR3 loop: CASNNANTGELFF. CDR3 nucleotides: TGTGCCAGCAATAATGCGAACACCGGGGAGCTGTTTTTT.

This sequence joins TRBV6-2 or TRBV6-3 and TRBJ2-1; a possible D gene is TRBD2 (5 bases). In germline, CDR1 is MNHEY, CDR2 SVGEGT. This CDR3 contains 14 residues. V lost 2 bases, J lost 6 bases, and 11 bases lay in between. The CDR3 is CASSYGSTGNEQFF. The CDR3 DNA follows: TGTGCCAGCAGTTACGGGAGTACGGGCAATGAGCAGTTCTTC.

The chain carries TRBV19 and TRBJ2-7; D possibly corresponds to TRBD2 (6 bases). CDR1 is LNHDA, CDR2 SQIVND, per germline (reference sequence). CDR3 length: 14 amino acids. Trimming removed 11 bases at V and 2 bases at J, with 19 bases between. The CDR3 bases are TGTGCCGTCAGATCGGGACTCGCCCCCTACGAGCAGTACTTC. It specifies CAVRSGLAPYEQYF.

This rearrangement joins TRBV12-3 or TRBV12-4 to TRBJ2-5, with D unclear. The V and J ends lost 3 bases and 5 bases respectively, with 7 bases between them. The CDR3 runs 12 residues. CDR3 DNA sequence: TGTGCCAGCAGTTTCAGCGTTGAGACCCAGTACTTC. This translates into CASSFSVETQYF.

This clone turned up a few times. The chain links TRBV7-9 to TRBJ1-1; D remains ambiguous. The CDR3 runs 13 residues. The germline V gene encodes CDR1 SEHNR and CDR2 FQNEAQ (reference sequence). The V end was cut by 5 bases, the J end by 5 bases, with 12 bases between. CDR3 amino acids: CASSPGGRTEAFF. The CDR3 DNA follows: TGTGCCAGCAGCCCTGGAGGGCGGACTGAAGCTTTCTTT. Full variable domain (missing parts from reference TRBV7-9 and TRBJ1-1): DTGVSQNPRHKITKRGQNVTFRCDPISEHNRLYWYRQTLGQGPEFLTYFQNEAQLEKSRLLSDRFSAERPKGSFSTLEIQRTEQGDSAMYLCASSPGGRTEAFFGQGTRLTVV.

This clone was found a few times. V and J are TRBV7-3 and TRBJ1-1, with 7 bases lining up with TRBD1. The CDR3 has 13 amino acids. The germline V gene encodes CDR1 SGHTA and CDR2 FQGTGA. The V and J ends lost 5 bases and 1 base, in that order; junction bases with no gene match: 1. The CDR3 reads CASSRDRNTEAFF. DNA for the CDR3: TGTGCCAGCAGCCGGGACAGGAACACTGAAGCTTTCTTT. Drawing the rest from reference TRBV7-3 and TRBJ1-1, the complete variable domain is GAGVSQTPSNKVTEKGKYVELRCDPISGHTALYWYRQSLGQGPEFLIYFQGTGAADDSGLPNDRFFAVRPEGSVSTLKIQRTERGDSAVYLCASSRDRNTEAFFGQGTRLTVV.

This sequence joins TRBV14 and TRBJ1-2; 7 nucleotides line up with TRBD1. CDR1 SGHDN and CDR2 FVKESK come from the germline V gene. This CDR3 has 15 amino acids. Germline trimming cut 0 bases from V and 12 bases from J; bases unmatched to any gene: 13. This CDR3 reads CASSQDQEGARSHTF. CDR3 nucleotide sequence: TGTGCCAGCAGCCAAGATCAGGAGGGGGCGAGATCTCACACCTTC.

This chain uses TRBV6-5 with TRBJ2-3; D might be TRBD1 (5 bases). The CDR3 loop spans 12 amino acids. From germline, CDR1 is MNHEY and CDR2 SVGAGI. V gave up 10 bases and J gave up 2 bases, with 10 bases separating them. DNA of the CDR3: TGTGCCACCGGACAAAACACAGATACGCAGTATTTT. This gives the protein CATGQNTDTQYF.

CDR3 amino acids: CSVTVRGGASDTQYF. CDR3 nucleotides: TGCAGCGTAACGGTGAGGGGCGGGGCGTCAGATACGCAGTATTTT. The J gene is TRBJ2-3, the V gene TRBV29-1, with D possibly matching TRBD2 (6 bases). This CDR3 is 15 amino acids long. Looked up from germline, CDR1 is SQVTM and CDR2 is ANQGSEA. The germline V and J ends were trimmed by 6 bases and 4 bases, with 20 bases remaining between them.

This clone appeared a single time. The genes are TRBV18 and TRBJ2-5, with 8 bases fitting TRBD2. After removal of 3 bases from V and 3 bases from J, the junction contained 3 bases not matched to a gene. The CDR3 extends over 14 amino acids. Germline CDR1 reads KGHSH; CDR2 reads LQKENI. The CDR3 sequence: CASSPSGGEETQYF. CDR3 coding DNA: TGTGCCAGCTCACCTTCGGGGGGGGAAGAGACCCAGTACTTC.

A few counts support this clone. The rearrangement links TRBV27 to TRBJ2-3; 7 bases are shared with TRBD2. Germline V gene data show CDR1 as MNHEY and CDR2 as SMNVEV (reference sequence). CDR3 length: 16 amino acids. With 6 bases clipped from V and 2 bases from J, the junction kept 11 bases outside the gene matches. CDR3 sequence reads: CASRETSMAPTDTQYF. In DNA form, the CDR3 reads TGTGCCAGCAGGGAGACTAGCATGGCCCCCACAGATACGCAGTATTTT.

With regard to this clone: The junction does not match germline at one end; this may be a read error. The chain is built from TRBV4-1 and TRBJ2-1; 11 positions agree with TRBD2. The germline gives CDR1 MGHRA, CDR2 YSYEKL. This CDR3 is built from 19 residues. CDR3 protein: CTSSPPGLAVKSSYNEQFF. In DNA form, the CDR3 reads TGCACCAGCAGCCCTCCGGGACTAGCGGTAAAGAGCTCCTACAATGAGCAGTTCTTC.

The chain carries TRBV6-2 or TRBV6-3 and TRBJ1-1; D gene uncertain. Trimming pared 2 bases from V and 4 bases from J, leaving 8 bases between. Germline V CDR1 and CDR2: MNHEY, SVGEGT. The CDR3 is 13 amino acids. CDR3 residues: CASSYVLSTEAFF. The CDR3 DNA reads TGTGCCAGCAGTTACGTCCTGAGCACTGAAGCTTTCTTT.

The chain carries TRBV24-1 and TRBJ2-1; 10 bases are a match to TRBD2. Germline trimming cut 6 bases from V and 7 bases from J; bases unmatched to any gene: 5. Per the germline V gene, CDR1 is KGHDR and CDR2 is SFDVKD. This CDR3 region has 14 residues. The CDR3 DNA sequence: TGTGCCACCAGTCGGTCTAGCGGGGGAAATGAGCAGTTCTTC. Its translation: CATSRSSGGNEQFF.

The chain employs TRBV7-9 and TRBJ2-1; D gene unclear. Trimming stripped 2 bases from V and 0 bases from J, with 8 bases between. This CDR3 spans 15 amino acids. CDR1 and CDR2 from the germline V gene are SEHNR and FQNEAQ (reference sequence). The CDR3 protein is CASSLRTSSYNEQFF. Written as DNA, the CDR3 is TGTGCCAGCAGCTTACGAACGAGCTCCTACAATGAGCAGTTCTTC.

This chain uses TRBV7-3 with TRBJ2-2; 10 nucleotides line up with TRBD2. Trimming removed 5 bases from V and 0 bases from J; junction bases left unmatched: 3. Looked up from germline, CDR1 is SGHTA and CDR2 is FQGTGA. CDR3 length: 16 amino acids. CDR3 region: CASSPLAGANTGELFF. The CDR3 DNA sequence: TGTGCCAGCAGCCCTCTAGCGGGGGCGAACACCGGGGAGCTGTTTTTT.

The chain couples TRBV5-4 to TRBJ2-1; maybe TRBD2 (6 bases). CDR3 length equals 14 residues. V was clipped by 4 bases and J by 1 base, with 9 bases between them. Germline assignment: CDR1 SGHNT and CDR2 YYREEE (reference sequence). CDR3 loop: CASSEGGSYNEQFF. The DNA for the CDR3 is TGTGCCAGCAGCGAGGGAGGATCCTACAATGAGCAGTTCTTC.

The CDR3 here is CSASEDRGSSQPQHF. The CDR3, as DNA: TGCAGTGCTAGTGAGGACAGGGGATCGTCTCAGCCCCAGCATTTT. The rearrangement links TRBV20-1 to TRBJ1-5; 9 bases are shared with TRBD1. Per germline, CDR1 DFQATT and CDR2 SNEGSKA (reference sequence). V was clipped by 3 bases and J by 6 bases; unmatched bases: 9. This CDR3 region has 15 residues.

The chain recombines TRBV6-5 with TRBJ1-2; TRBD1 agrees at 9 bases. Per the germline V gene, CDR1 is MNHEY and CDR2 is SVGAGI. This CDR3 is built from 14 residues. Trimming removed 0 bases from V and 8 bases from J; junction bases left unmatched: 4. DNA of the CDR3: TGTGCCAGCAGTTACTCGGGGACAGGGAACGGCTACACCTTC. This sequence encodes CASSYSGTGNGYTF.

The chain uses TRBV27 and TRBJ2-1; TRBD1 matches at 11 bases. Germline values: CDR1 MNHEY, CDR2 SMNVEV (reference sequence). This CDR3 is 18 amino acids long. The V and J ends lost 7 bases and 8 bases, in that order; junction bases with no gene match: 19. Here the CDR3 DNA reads TGTGCCAGCACCCATACCCCCTTCGGACAGGGGGCGCCCCATGAGCAGTTCTTC. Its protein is CASTHTPFGQGAPHEQFF.

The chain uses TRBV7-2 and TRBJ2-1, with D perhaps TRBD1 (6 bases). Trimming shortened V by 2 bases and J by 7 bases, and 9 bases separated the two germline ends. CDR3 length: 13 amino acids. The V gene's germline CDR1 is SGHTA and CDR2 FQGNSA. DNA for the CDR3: TGTGCCAGCAGCTTAATACAGGGAAATGAGCAGTTCTTC. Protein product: CASSLIQGNEQFF.

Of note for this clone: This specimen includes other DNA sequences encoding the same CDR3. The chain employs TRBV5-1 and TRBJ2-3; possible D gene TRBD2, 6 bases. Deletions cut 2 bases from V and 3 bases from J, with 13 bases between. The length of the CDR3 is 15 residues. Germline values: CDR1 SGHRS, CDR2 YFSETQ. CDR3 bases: TGCGCCAGCAGCTTAAGCGGGCCGGCGACAGATACGCAGTATTTT. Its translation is CASSLSGPATDTQYF.